Presented here are 18 T cell receptor beta chains from one specimen sequenced in a study of T-cell reconstitution after alpha-beta-depleted transplantation in children. Unique molecular identifiers were built into the TCRbeta library. TCRdb re-called the PCR reads with MiXCR, one entry per CDR3 protein. The table shows 85,000 to 120,000 distinct CDR3 sequences, with under 7% occurring only once. This specimen was PBMCs, mostly from graft donor cells, taken 60 days after TCRalphabeta/CD19-depleted stem cell transplant. The origin of the receptors is a female patient between 2 and 15 years old who had a stem cell transplant for Fanconi anemia, so the T cells may come from the graft donor.

The chain has TRBV5-1 and TRBJ1-1; perhaps TRBD1 as D (6 bases). V lost 4 bases and J 3 bases, leaving 10 bases between the germline ends. CDR1 and CDR2 (germline): SGHRS, YFSETQ. The CDR3 sequence is 13 residues long. The CDR3 sequence: CASSQGLHTEAFF. The CDR3 DNA sequence: TGCGCCAGCAGCCAGGGGTTGCACACTGAAGCTTTCTTT.

This clonotype was found many times. The genes are TRBV6-2 or TRBV6-3 and TRBJ2-1; D possibly uses TRBD1 or TRBD2 (5 bases each). CDR3 size: 17 residues. V was pared by 1 base and J by 2 bases, with 15 bases between. Germline-derived CDR1 and CDR2 are MNHEY and SVGEGT. DNA of the CDR3: TGTGCCAGCAGTTACTACCCTGGGACCTCAACCTACAATGAGCAGTTCTTC. Translation gives CASSYYPGTSTYNEQFF.

Ten or more counts support this clonotype. V is TRBV21-1 and J is TRBJ2-2; no check of the table's D call, TRBD1, against the DNA was made. TRBV21-1 has pseudogene status. This CDR3 is built from 15 residues. CDR3 region: CASSPRQGAIGELFF. The CDR3 bases are TGTGCCAGCAGCCCGCGACAGGGGGCTATCGGGGAGCTGTTTTTT.

This clonotype was detected ten times or more. The genes are TRBV12-3 or TRBV12-4 and TRBJ2-7, with 8 positions matching TRBD2. The CDR3 is made up of 19 amino acids. Unmatched junction bases numbered 19, after V lost 5 bases and J lost 1 base. In DNA form, the CDR3 reads TGTGCCAGCAGTCATTCGCCCGGGACTAGAGGACTAAAATCCTACGAGCAGTACTTC. This codes for CASSHSPGTRGLKSYEQYF.

This clonotype was seen at least ten times. The J gene is TRBJ2-5, the V gene TRBV7-2; D gene unclear. CDR1 is SGHTA, CDR2 FQGNSA, per germline. Trimming cost V 2 bases and J 2 bases, with 6 bases left between them. This CDR3 comprises 13 residues. DNA for the CDR3: TGTGCCAGCAGCTTAAATAGACAAGAGACCCAGTACTTC. Translation: CASSLNRQETQYF.

Ten or more counts support this clonotype. The V and J genes are TRBV10-3 and TRBJ2-1; 15 bases map to TRBD2. V dropped 6 bases and J dropped 7; count of bases not matched to a gene: 4. The CDR3 runs 15 residues. In germline, CDR1 is ENHRY, CDR2 SYGVKD. This CDR3 reads CAIRDGTSGRNEQFF. DNA for the CDR3: TGTGCCATCAGGGATGGGACTAGCGGGAGGAATGAGCAGTTCTTC.

This clonotype was counted many times. This chain joins TRBV28 and TRBJ2-1; D call uncertain. Trimming pared 1 base from V and 5 bases from J, leaving 18 bases between. In germline, CDR1 is MDHEN, CDR2 SYDVKM. This CDR3 has 17 amino acids. CDR3 residues: CASSLSPRDVFHNEQFF. CDR3 nucleotides: TGTGCCAGCAGTTTATCCCCTAGGGATGTATTTCACAATGAGCAGTTCTTC.

Only a few counts were recorded for this clonotype. The CDR3 DNA reads TGCGCCAGCAGCATACTAGTCGCTGAGACCCAGTACTTC. Its translation: CASSILVAETQYF. The chain recombines TRBV5-1 with TRBJ2-5; D might be TRBD2 (5 bases). The germline V gene encodes CDR1 SGHRS and CDR2 YFSETQ. The CDR3 consists of 13 residues. Trimming took 4 bases from V and 5 from J, leaving 12 bases between them.

This clonotype was counted many times. This chain uses TRBV6-5 with TRBJ2-2; 7 bases map to TRBD1. The germline gives CDR1 MNHEY, CDR2 SVGAGI. The CDR3 contains 18 residues. Germline trimming cut 0 bases from V and 6 bases from J; bases unmatched to any gene: 13. As DNA, the CDR3 is TGTGCCAGCAGTTACTCGAGCAGGGCAGGGGGTTTAGCCGGGGAGCTGTTTTTT. Translation: CASSYSSRAGGLAGELFF.

This clonotype was recorded many times. This chain uses TRBV12-3 or TRBV12-4 with TRBJ2-7; 9 bases align to TRBD1. Losses at the gene ends were 3 bases for V and 3 bases for J; bases not matched to a gene: 12. The CDR3 is 17 residues long. CDR3: CASSLRLRGQGIYEQYF. CDR3 coding DNA: TGTGCCAGCAGTTTGAGGCTAAGGGGACAGGGTATCTACGAGCAGTACTTC.

In its sample, this clonotype was seen a few times. The chain links TRBV7-6 to TRBJ1-2; 9 bases agree with TRBD1. This CDR3 is built from 15 residues. CDR1 is SGHVS, CDR2 FNYEAQ, per germline. Trimming cost V 5 bases and J 3 bases; bases outside gene matches: 7. Here the CDR3 reads CASSPWDRVDYGYTF. The CDR3 nucleotides are TGTGCCAGCAGCCCGTGGGACAGGGTGGACTATGGCTACACCTTC.

At least ten counts were recorded for this clonotype. The rearrangement joins TRBV28 to TRBJ1-4; D is unresolved. This CDR3 has 15 amino acids. Germline CDR1 is MDHEN and CDR2 is SYDVKM. V was cut by 2 bases and J by 0 bases, with 7 bases left in between. The DNA for the CDR3 is TGTGCCAGCAGTTTAATTGCCACAACTAATGAAAAACTGTTTTTT. Amino acid sequence: CASSLIATTNEKLFF.

The chain carries TRBV11-2 and TRBJ1-1; TRBD1 is a possible D gene (6 bases). Germline V gene sequence: CDR1 SGHAT, CDR2 FQNNGV. V was trimmed by 5 bases and J by 0 bases, leaving 10 bases between them. The CDR3 extends over 14 amino acids. The CDR3 reads CASSLWTVNTEAFF. The CDR3 nucleotides read TGTGCCAGCAGCCTCTGGACAGTGAACACTGAAGCTTTCTTT.

This clonotype has a handful of counts. This chain uses TRBV28 with TRBJ1-5; D not resolved. The CDR3 runs 16 residues. V lost 2 bases, J lost 0 bases, and 11 bases lay in between. Germline CDR1 is MDHEN and CDR2 is SYDVKM. In DNA form, the CDR3 reads TGTGCCAGCAGTTTAAATGGAGGTTATAGCAATCAGCCCCAGCATTTT. This sequence encodes CASSLNGGYSNQPQHF.

This clonotype has ten or more counts. The V call is TRBV7-9, the J call TRBJ2-7, with unresolved D. Trimming took off 1 base at V and 3 bases at J, with 7 bases between the two ends. CDR3 length: 13 amino acids. CDR1 and CDR2 from the germline V gene are SEHNR and FQNEAQ (reference sequence). The CDR3 DNA follows: TGTGCCAGCAGCTTAGGAACTTTCTACGAGCAGTACTTC. Translated: CASSLGTFYEQYF. Drawing the rest from reference TRBV7-9 and TRBJ2-7, the complete variable domain is DTGVSQNPRHKITKRGQNVTFRCDPISEHNRLYWYRQTLGQGPEFLTYFQNEAQLEKSRLLSDRFSAERPKGSFSTLEIQRTEQGDSAMYLCASSLGTFYEQYFGPGTRLTVT.

This clonotype was counted at least ten times. The chain joins TRBV18 to TRBJ1-4; perhaps TRBD1 as D (5 bases). V shed 4 bases and J shed 5 bases, with 14 bases lying between them. The CDR3 has 15 residues. Germline assignment: CDR1 KGHSH and CDR2 LQKENI. CDR3 protein: CASSRYTGYNEKLFF. The CDR3 nucleotides read TGTGCCAGCTCACGTTATACAGGTTACAATGAAAAACTGTTTTTT.

A few counts support this clonotype. The chain employs TRBV21-1 and TRBJ2-7; whether TRBD2, the table's D call, matches the DNA was not checked. TRBV21-1 is shown as a pseudogene. The CDR3 is made up of 15 amino acids. CDR3 loop: CASSKGQAGFYEQYF. The CDR3 region has the DNA TGTGCCAGCAGCAAAGGGCAAGCGGGTTTCTACGAGCAGTACTTC.

This clonotype was seen at least ten times. The chain combines TRBV20-1 with TRBJ2-1, with 13 bases matching TRBD2. The ends lost 4 bases at V and 7 bases at J; junction bases unmatched: 4. Germline-derived CDR1 and CDR2 are DFQATT and SNEGSKA (reference sequence). The CDR3 has 14 residues. CDR3 DNA: TGCAGTGCTACGGGACTAGCGGGGAATAATGAGCAGTTCTTC. It yields the protein CSATGLAGNNEQFF.